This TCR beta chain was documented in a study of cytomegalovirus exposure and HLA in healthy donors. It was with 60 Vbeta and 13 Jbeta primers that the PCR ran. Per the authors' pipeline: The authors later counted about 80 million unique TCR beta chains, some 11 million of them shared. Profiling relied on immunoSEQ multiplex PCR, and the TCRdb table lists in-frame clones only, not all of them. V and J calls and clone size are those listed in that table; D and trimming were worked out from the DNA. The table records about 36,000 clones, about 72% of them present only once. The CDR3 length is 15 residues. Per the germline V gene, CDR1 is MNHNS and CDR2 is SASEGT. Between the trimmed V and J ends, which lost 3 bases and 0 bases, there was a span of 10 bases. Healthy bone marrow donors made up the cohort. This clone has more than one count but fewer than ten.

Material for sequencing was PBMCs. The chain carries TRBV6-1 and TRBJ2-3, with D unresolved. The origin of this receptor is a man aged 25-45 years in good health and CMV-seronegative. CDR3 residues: CASSDMAESTDTQYF. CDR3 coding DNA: TGTGCCAGCAGTGATATGGCAGAAAGCACAGATACGCAGTATTTT.